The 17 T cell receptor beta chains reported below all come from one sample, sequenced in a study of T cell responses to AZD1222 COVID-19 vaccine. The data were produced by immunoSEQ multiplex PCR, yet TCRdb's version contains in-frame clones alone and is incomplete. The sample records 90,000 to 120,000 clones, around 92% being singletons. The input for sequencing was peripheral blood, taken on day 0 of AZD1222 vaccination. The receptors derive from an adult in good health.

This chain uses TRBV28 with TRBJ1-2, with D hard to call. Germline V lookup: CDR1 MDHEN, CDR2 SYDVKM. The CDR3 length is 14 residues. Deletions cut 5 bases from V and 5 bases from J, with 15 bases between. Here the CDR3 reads CASSPGLTSYGYTF. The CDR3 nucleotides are TGTGCCAGCAGTCCGGGCCTTACATCTTATGGCTACACCTTC.

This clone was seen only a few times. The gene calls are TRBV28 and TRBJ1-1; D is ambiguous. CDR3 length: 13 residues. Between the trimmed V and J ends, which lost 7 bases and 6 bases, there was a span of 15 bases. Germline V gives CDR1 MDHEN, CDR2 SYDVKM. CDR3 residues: CASTGKGRPEAFF. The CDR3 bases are TGTGCCAGCACTGGGAAAGGGCGGCCTGAAGCTTTCTTT.

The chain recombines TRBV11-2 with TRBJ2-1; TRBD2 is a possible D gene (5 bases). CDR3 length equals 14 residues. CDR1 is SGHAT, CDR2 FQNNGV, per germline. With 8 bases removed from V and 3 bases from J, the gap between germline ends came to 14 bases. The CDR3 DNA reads TGTGCCAGCTCTCTTCGGGAAAACTACAATGAGCAGTTCTTC. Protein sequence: CASSLRENYNEQFF.

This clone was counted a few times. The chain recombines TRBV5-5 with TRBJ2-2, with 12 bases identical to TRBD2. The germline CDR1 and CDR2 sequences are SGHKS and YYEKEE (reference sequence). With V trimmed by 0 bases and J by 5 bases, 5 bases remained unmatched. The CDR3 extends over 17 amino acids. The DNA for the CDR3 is TGTGCCAGCAGCTTGGGACTAGCGGGAGTGCGGACCGGGGAGCTGTTTTTT. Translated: CASSLGLAGVRTGELFF.

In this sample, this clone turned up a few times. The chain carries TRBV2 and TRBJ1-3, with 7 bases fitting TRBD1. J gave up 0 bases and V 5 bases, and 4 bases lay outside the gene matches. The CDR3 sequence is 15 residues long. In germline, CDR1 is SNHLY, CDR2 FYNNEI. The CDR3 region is CASSKGQSSGNTIYF. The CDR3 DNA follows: TGTGCCAGCAGTAAGGGACAGAGCTCTGGAAACACCATATATTTT.

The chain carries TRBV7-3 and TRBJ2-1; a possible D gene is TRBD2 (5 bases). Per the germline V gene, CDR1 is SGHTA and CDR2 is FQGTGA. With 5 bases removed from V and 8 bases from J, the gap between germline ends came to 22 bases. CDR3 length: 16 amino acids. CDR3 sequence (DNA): TGTGCCAGCAGCCCGGGGATAATACGGTCTTCCGATGAGCAGTTCTTC. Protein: CASSPGIIRSSDEQFF. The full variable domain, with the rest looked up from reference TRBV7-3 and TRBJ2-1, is GAGVSQTPSNKVTEKGKYVELRCDPISGHTALYWYRQSLGQGPEFLIYFQGTGAADDSGLPNDRFFAVRPEGSVSTLKIQRTERGDSAVYLCASSPGIIRSSDEQFFGPGTRLTVL.

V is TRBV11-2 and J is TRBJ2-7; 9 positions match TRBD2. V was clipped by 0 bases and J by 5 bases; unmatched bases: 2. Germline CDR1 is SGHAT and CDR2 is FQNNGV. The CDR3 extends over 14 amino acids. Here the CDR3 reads CASSLEAGGHEQYF. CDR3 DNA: TGTGCCAGCAGCTTAGAAGCGGGGGGCCACGAGCAGTACTTC.

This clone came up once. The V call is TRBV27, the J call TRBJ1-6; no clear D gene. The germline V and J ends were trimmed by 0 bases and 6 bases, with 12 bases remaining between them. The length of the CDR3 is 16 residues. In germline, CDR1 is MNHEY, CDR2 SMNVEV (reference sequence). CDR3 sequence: CASSLSLAGGNSPLHF. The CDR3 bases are TGTGCCAGCAGTTTATCGTTGGCAGGAGGTAATTCACCCCTCCACTTT.

CDR3 nucleotides: TGTGCCAGCTCTCCTGACAGGGTCCGCACAGATACGCAGTATTTT. Its protein product is CASSPDRVRTDTQYF. The gene calls are TRBV18 and TRBJ2-3; 7 bases agree with TRBD1. V shed 6 bases, J shed 1 base, and the junction held 7 bases outside the gene matches. The CDR3 has 15 amino acids. Looked up from germline, CDR1 is KGHSH and CDR2 is LQKENI.

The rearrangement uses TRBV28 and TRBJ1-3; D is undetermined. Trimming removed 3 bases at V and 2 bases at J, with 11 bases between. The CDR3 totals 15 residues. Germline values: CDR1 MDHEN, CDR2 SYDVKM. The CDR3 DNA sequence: TGTGCCAGCAGTTTCGGTTTTCAAACTGGAAACACCATATATTTT. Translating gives CASSFGFQTGNTIYF.

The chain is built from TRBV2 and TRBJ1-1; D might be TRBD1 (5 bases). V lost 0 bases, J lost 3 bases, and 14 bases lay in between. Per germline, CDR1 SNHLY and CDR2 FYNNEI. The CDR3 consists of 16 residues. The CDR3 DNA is TGTGCCAGCAGTGAAGCGTTAGGGCGGGGCGACACTGAAGCTTTCTTT. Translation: CASSEALGRGDTEAFF.

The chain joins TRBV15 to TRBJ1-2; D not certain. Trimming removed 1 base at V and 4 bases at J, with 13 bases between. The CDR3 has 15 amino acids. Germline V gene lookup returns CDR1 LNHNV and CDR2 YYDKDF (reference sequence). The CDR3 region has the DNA TGTGCCACCAGCAGAGTGAACAGTGAGGGCTATGGCTACACCTTC. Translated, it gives CATSRVNSEGYGYTF. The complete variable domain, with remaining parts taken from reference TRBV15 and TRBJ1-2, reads DAMVIQNPRYQVTQFGKPVTLSCSQTLNHNVMYWYQQKSSQAPKLLFHYYDKDFNNEADTPDNFQSRRPNTSFCFLDIRSPGLGDTAMYLCATSRVNSEGYGYTFGSGTRLTVV.

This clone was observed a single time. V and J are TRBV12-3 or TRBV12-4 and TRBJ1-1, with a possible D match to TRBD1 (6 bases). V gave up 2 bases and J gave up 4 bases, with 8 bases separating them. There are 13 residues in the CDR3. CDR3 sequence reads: CASSLQGTTEAFF. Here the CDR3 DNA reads TGTGCCAGCAGTTTACAGGGGACCACTGAAGCTTTCTTT.

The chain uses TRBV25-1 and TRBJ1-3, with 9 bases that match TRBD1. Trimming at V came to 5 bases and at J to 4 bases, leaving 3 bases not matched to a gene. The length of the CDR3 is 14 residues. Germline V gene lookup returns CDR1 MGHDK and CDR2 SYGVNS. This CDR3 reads CASSRTGAGNTIYF. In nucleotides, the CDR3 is TGTGCCAGCAGTAGGACAGGGGCGGGAAACACCATATATTTT.

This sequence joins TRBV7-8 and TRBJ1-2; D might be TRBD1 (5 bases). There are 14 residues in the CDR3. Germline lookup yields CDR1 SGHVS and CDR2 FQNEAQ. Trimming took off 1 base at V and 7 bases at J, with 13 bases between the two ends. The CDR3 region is CASSLVGAGIGYTF. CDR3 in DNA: TGTGCCAGCAGCTTAGTCGGGGCAGGTATTGGCTACACCTTC.

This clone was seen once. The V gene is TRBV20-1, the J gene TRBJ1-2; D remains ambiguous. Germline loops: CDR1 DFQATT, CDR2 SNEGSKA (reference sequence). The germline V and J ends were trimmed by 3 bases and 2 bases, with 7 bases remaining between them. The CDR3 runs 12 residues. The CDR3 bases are TGCAGTGCTAGTTGGCAGAACTATGGCTACACCTTC. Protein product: CSASWQNYGYTF.

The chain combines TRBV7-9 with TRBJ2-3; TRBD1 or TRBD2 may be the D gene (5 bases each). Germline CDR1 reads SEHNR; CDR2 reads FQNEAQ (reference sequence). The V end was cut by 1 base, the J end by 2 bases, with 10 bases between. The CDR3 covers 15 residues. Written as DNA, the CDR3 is TGTGCCAGCAGCTTAGGTGTGGGGGACACAGATACGCAGTATTTT. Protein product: CASSLGVGDTDTQYF.